A selection of T cell receptor beta chains follows, all from one sample in a study of long-term antiretroviral therapy in people with HIV. Assay: immunoSEQ multiplex PCR; the TCRdb copy retains only in-frame clones and omits some. Among approximately 28,000 clones listed, about 83% were seen once. Material: unsorted PBMCs, obtained 4.8 years after starting antiretroviral therapy. The receptors were sampled from a man between 35 and 55 years old with HIV. Each CDR3 is given with its conserved first and last residue. D genes are given only for firm matches. Size tells how often a clone was seen (once, few, many) or the class of an expanded clone, and some rows leave it out.

d_call	clone_size	j_call	v_call	cdr3_nt	cdr3_aa
TRBD2	NA	TRBJ2-3	TRBV9	TGTGCCAGCAGCGTGGTAGCGGGGGTAGATACGCAGTATTTT	CASSVVAGVDTQYF
NA	once	TRBJ1-1	TRBV29-1	TGCAGCGCCAAGGGGGGCACTGAAGCTTTCTTT	CSAKGGTEAFF
NA	NA	TRBJ2-2	TRBV5-4	TGTGCCAGCAGCTTATCGGACGGTGGCCTCACCGGGGAGCTGTTTTTT	CASSLSDGGLTGELFF
NA	NA	TRBJ2-7	TRBV28	TGTGCCAGCAGTCGGACGTCCGGGTCCTACGAGCAGTACTTC	CASSRTSGSYEQYF
NA	NA	TRBJ2-1	TRBV29-1	TGCAGCGTTGGTCGGGCGGGCGAGCAGTTCTTC	CSVGRAGEQFF
NA	NA	TRBJ1-1	TRBV5-1	TGCGCCAGCAGCCCGGAGAGAGGGGGTGAAGCTTTCTTT	CASSPERGGEAFF
NA	NA	TRBJ2-1	TRBV15	TGTGCCACCAGCAGAGTAGGTACGGGTAACAATGAGCAGTTCTTC	CATSRVGTGNNEQFF
TRBD1	few	TRBJ2-2	TRBV6-5	TGTGCCAGCATGAGACAGGGTGGCACCGGGGAGCTGTTTTTT	CASMRQGGTGELFF
TRBD2	NA	TRBJ2-2	TRBV11-3	TGTGCCAGCAGCCCAGGGACTAGCGTCTCTCTATTCGACACCGGGGAGCTGTTTTTT	CASSPGTSVSLFDTGELFF
TRBD1	NA	TRBJ2-1	TRBV6-5	TGTGCCAGCAGTTTACCCTCCGGGACAGGGGTGTTTAAGCAGTTCTTC	CASSLPSGTGVFKQFF
NA	NA	TRBJ2-3	TRBV10-2	TGCGCCAGCAGTGAGTTGTGGGGAAACCCAATCACCGATACGCAGTATTTT	CASSELWGNPITDTQYF
TRBD1	few	TRBJ2-3	TRBV5-1	TGCGCCAGCAGCTTGGGGGACAGGGGACCCCTTGGCACAGATACGCAGTATTTT	CASSLGDRGPLGTDTQYF
NA	NA	TRBJ1-5	TRBV28	TGTGCCAGCACTGGGTTCAATCAAAATCAGCCCCAGCATTTT	CASTGFNQNQPQHF
TRBD1	few	TRBJ2-5	TRBV2	TGTGCCAGCAGAAAGAACCCTGGGACAGGGAGAGATCAAGAGACCCAGTACTTC	CASRKNPGTGRDQETQYF
NA	NA	TRBJ2-5	TRBV19	TGTGCCAGTAGTATAGGGCTATCGGAGACCCAGTACTTC	CASSIGLSETQYF
NA	NA	TRBJ2-3	TRBV7-9	TGTGCCAGCAGCCAACAGGGTTCCGGGTTAACAGATACGCAGTATTTT	CASSQQGSGLTDTQYF
TRBD2	NA	TRBJ2-1	TRBV6-6	TGTGCCAGCAGTTACGGGGCTAGCGGGGGGAGGAATGAGCAGTTCTTC	CASSYGASGGRNEQFF
TRBD2	NA	TRBJ2-1	TRBV27	TGTGCCAGCAGTCCGGGACTAGCCTTTTCATCCTACAATGAGCAGTTCTTC	CASSPGLAFSSYNEQFF
TRBD1	NA	TRBJ1-2	TRBV19	TGTGCCAGTAGGACAGGGCCGTATGACTACACCTTC	CASRTGPYDYTF
TRBD1	NA	TRBJ1-4	TRBV4-2	TGTGCCAGCAGCCAAGAGGCAGGGGGCAAAACTAATGAAAAACTGTTTTTT	CASSQEAGGKTNEKLFF
TRBD2	NA	TRBJ2-1	TRBV5-1	TGCGCCAGCAGCTTAGGTCGACTAGCGGGGGGCAATGCTATCTACAATGAGCAGTTCTTC	CASSLGRLAGGNAIYNEQFF
TRBD2	NA	TRBJ2-1	TRBV6-4	TGTGCCAGCAGTGACTCTAGCGGGAGTACCAGTGAGCAGTTCTTC	CASSDSSGSTSEQFF
NA	NA	TRBJ1-2	TRBV7-9	TGTGCCAGCAGCTTCCGGACAGAGTATGGCTACACCTTC	CASSFRTEYGYTF
TRBD1	NA	TRBJ2-7	TRBV2	TGTGCCAGCTGGGGACAGCTCTACGAGCAGTACTTC	CASWGQLYEQYF
NA	few	TRBJ1-5	TRBV4-1	TGCGCCAGCAGCCCAGGGACCAACTATCAGCCCCAGCATTTT	CASSPGTNYQPQHF
NA	NA	TRBJ1-1	TRBV5-1	TGCGCCAGCAGAAGCCGGCCTGACATGTCTGAAGCTTTCTTT	CASRSRPDMSEAFF
TRBD1	NA	TRBJ2-7	TRBV7-2	TGTGCCAGCAGCTTAGCAGCGGGACAGGGGGCGCTTGAGCAGTACTTC	CASSLAAGQGALEQYF
TRBD2	once	TRBJ2-7	TRBV6-5	TGTGCCAGCAGTTCTCTAGCGGTTAGCTCCTACGAGCAGTACTTC	CASSSLAVSSYEQYF
NA	NA	TRBJ1-1	TRBV7-2	TGTGCCAGCAGCCCCCGGACAGCCTCCGTGAACACTGAAGCTTTCTTT	CASSPRTASVNTEAFF
NA	NA	TRBJ2-1	TRBV7-9	TGTGCCAGCACCAAGAGCAGGGCGGACAATGAGCAGTTCTTC	CASTKSRADNEQFF
NA	NA	TRBJ1-1	TRBV7-8	TGTGCCAGCAGCTTAGAAGCAGGCGTGAACACTGAAGCTTTCTTT	CASSLEAGVNTEAFF
NA	NA	TRBJ1-4	TRBV6-1	TGTGCCAGCAGCGGTTTCCCGGAGGAAAAACTGTTTTTT	CASSGFPEEKLFF
NA	NA	TRBJ2-7	TRBV19	TGTGCCAGTAGTTATTCCGACAGCTCCTACGAGCAGTACTTC	CASSYSDSSYEQYF
NA	NA	TRBJ1-1	TRBV11-2	TGTGCCAGCAGCCTAAACCTAGCAGAGAACACTGAAGCTTTCTTT	CASSLNLAENTEAFF
TRBD1	NA	TRBJ1-6	TRBV7-8	TGTGCCAGCGGACAGGGGGCGAGGGAACCCCTCCACTTT	CASGQGAREPLHF
NA	NA	TRBJ2-7	TRBV9	TGTGCCAGCAGCGTAGAAAGTCGGGGCGAGCAGTACTTC	CASSVESRGEQYF
TRBD2	NA	TRBJ2-5	TRBV7-2	TGTGCCAGCAGCTCGCATTCCCCCTCGAGGAGCGGGGGGGGTGGGACCCAGTACTTC	CASSSHSPSRSGGGGTQYF
NA	NA	TRBJ2-1	TRBV13	TGTGCCAGCAGCCCTCCAGTCGGTGAGCAGTTCTTC	CASSPPVGEQFF
NA	NA	TRBJ1-1	TRBV5-5	TGTGCCAGCAGCTTCGGACCCATGAACACTGAAGCTTTCTTT	CASSFGPMNTEAFF
TRBD1	NA	TRBJ1-1	TRBV2	TGTGCCAGCAGTGATTGGGACAGGGTAGGATCTGAAGCTTTCTTT	CASSDWDRVGSEAFF
NA	NA	TRBJ2-2	TRBV11-3	TGTGCCAGCAGCTTATCGCTCCACAGGGAGCTAACCGGGGAGCTGTTTTTT	CASSLSLHRELTGELFF
NA	NA	TRBJ2-2	TRBV12-5	TGTGCTAGTGGCCCGGAGGGCCGGGAGCTGTTTTTT	CASGPEGRELFF
NA	NA	TRBJ1-1	TRBV6-5	TGTGCCAGCAGTTACTCGAGAAGGAACACTGAAGCTTTCTTT	CASSYSRRNTEAFF
TRBD1	NA	TRBJ2-5	TRBV7-2	TGTGCCAGCAGCTATCGGACAGGGGGCGTCGAGACCCAGTACTTC	CASSYRTGGVETQYF
NA	NA	TRBJ2-4	TRBV27	TGTGCCAGCAGTTTTACCCTTTCGACCAAAAACATTCAGTACTTC	CASSFTLSTKNIQYF
TRBD2	NA	TRBJ2-1	TRBV7-2	TGTGCCAGCAGCTTAGGTAGCGGGAGCGGCGAGCAGTTCTTC	CASSLGSGSGEQFF
NA	NA	TRBJ2-7	TRBV7-3	TGTGCCAGCAGCTTATATGGGGGGCAATACGAGCAGTACTTC	CASSLYGGQYEQYF
TRBD1	few	TRBJ1-3	TRBV7-3	TGTGCCAGCAGCATAGGACAGGGGAACACCATATATTTT	CASSIGQGNTIYF
NA	NA	TRBJ1-1	TRBV18	TGTGCCAGCTCACAACTACCACAGGGTGTCGGGGACACTGAAGCTTTCTTT	CASSQLPQGVGDTEAFF
TRBD1	NA	TRBJ2-3	TRBV19	TGTGCCAGTAGTCTTCGGACAGGAGGAGATACGCAGTATTTT	CASSLRTGGDTQYF
NA	few	TRBJ1-1	TRBV27	TGTGCCTGGGCAGCCCTGAGGAAAATTCGGGCGGTGGGTACTGAAGCTTTCTTT	CAWAALRKIRAVGTEAFF
TRBD2	NA	TRBJ2-7	TRBV13	TGTGCCAGCAGCTCAGGGTGGGGGGGATCAACGTCCTACGAGCAGTACTTC	CASSSGWGGSTSYEQYF
NA	NA	TRBJ1-1	TRBV27	TGTGCCAGCAGTTTTGGAGGGGTTGACACTGAAGCTTTCTTT	CASSFGGVDTEAFF
TRBD2	NA	TRBJ2-3	TRBV9	TGTGCCAGCAGCCAAACTAGCGGGGGGGCAGATACGCAGTATTTT	CASSQTSGGADTQYF
NA	once	TRBJ2-2	TRBV6-5	TGTGCCAGCAGAATCGGGGCGAACACCGGGGAGCTGTTTTTT	CASRIGANTGELFF